This T cell receptor beta chain was profiled in a study of blood T cell repertoires in COVID-19. Across the study: Samples of COVID-19 (acute and convalescent) were obtained from the United States, Italy and Spain. In each case, the material was cDNA or gDNA derived from T cells, B-cell-depleted T cells, or PBMCs.

Germline V lookup: CDR1 SGDLS, CDR2 YYNGEE. The CDR3 spans 12 residues. Trimming removed 0 bases at V and 3 bases at J, with 3 bases between. In the authors' workflow: Amplifying reference gene primers gave estimates of nucleated cell counts. The assay was immunoSEQ multiplex PCR, and TCRdb's table has in-frame clones only and misses some. That table is the source of V, J and clone size, and D and trimming were worked out from the DNA. The sample contains approximately 100,000 clones, around 86% of which appear only once. The source material was peripheral blood. The chain couples TRBV9 to TRBJ1-2; D not resolved. This sequence originates from an elderly woman with active or convalescent COVID-19. CDR3 bases: TGTGCCAGCAGCGTAGCGGACTATGGCTACACCTTC. Encoded protein: CASSVADYGYTF.